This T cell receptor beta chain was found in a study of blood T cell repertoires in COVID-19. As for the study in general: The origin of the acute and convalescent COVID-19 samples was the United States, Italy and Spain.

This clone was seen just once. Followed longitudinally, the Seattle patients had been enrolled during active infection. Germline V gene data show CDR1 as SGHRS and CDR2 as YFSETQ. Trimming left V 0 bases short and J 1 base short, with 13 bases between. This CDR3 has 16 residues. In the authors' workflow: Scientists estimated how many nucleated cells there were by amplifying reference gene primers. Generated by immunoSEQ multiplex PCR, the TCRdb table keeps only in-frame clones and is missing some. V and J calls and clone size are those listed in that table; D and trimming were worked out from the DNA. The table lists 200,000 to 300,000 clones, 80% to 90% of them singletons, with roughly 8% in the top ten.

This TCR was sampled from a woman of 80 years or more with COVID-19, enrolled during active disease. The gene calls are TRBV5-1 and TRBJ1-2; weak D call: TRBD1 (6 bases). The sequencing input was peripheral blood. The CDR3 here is CASSLGRGYFNYGYTF. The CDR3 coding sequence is TGCGCCAGCAGCTTGGGCAGGGGATACTTTAACTATGGCTACACCTTC.